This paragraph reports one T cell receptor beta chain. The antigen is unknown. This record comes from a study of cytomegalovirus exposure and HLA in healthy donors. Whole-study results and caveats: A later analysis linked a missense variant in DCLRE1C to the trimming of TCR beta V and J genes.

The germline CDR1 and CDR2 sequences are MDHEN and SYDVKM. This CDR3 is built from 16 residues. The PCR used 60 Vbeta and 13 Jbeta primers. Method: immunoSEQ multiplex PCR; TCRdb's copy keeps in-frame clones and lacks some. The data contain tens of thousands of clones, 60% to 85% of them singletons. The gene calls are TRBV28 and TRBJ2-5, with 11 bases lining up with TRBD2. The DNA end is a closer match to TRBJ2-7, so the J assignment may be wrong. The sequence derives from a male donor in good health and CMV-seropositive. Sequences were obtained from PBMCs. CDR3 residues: CASSDKGLADFYEQYF. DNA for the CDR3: TGTGCCAGCAGTGACAAGGGACTAGCGGACTTCTACGAGCAGTACTTC.